The 6 T cell receptor beta chains reported below all come from one sample, sequenced in a study of sequential checkpoint blockade in melanoma. Treatment in this sample: randomized to nivolumab then ipilimumab (arm A) or the reverse (arm B). Generated by immunoSEQ multiplex PCR, the TCRdb table keeps only in-frame clones and is missing some. The data show 5,000 to 6,500 clones, with about 20% seen just once and roughly 9% held by the top ten. This specimen consisted of tumor tissue (inferred from file names), obtained from a patient given nivolumab and ipilimumab in sequence. The receptors originated from a human donor with melanoma.

V usage is TRBV5-1 and J usage is TRBJ2-7; 10 bases are a match to TRBD1. This CDR3 spans 14 amino acids. Unmatched junction bases numbered 1, after V lost 0 bases and J lost 4 bases. The germline V gene encodes CDR1 SGHRS and CDR2 YFSETQ. CDR3 residues: CASSLAGQGYEQYF. CDR3 nucleotides: TGCGCCAGCAGCTTGGCGGGACAGGGGTACGAGCAGTACTTC.

There are a few counts of this clone. The chain's CDR3 is CASSQEGGASQYEQYF. The CDR3 region has the DNA TGCGCCAGCAGCCAAGAGGGGGGGGCCTCGCAATACGAGCAGTACTTC. The chain is built from TRBV5-1 and TRBJ2-7, with a weak D call TRBD2 (7 bases). This CDR3 comprises 16 residues. Trimming left V 4 bases short and J 4 bases short, with 21 bases between. The germline V gene encodes CDR1 SGHRS and CDR2 YFSETQ.

The rearrangement uses TRBV6-8 and TRBJ1-5; maybe TRBD1 (6 bases). This CDR3 contains 14 residues. The V end was cut by 5 bases, the J end by 3 bases, with 11 bases between. From germline, CDR1 is MNHGY and CDR2 SAAAGT. CDR3 DNA: TGTGCCAGCAGTACTGGGGGCAACAATCAGCCCCAGCATTTT. As protein: CASSTGGNNQPQHF.

This clone was recorded a few times. This chain joins TRBV28 and TRBJ1-4; 7 nucleotides line up with TRBD1. The CDR3 has 13 residues. Germline values: CDR1 MDHEN, CDR2 SYDVKM. V shed 9 bases, J shed 8 bases, and the junction held 9 bases outside the gene matches. This CDR3 reads CASWTGPREKLFF. In DNA form, the CDR3 reads TGTGCCAGTTGGACAGGTCCTAGGGAAAAACTGTTTTTT.

The J gene is TRBJ2-2, the V gene TRBV2, with D perhaps TRBD1 or TRBD2 (6 bases each). V lost 7 bases and J lost 3, with 12 bases in between. The CDR3 loop spans 14 amino acids. The germline gives CDR1 SNHLY, CDR2 FYNNEI. DNA for the CDR3: TGTGCCAGCATGGAGGGGGTAGACACCGGGGAGCTGTTTTTT. Translating gives CASMEGVDTGELFF.

In this sample, this clone turned up once. The rearrangement links TRBV19 to TRBJ2-5, with 10 bases that match TRBD1. Per the germline V gene, CDR1 is LNHDA and CDR2 is SQIVND (reference sequence). The junction had 4 bases not matched to a gene; V was cut back by 6 bases and J by 6 bases. The CDR3 loop spans 13 amino acids. CDR3 sequence reads: CASSGDRGKTQYF. The CDR3, as DNA: TGTGCCAGTAGCGGGGACAGGGGCAAGACCCAGTACTTC. Together with reference TRBV19 and TRBJ2-5, the CDR3 gives the full variable domain: DGGITQSPKYLFRKEGQNVTLSCEQNLNHDAMYWYRQDPGQGLRLIYYSQIVNDFQKGDIAEGYSVSREKKESFPLTVTSAQKNPTAFYLCASSGDRGKTQYFGPGTRLLVL.